This T cell receptor (beta chain) came from a study of blood T cell repertoires in COVID-19. Overall study: Spain, Italy and the United States supplied samples that represented acute and convalescent COVID-19. In each case, the material was cDNA or gDNA derived from T cells, B-cell-depleted T cells, or PBMCs.

This clone was observed a single time. Assay used: immunoSEQ multiplex PCR; TCRdb lists only in-frame clones, some missing. The repertoire has about 180,000 clones, approximately 86% of them found once; the top ten carry 9.8%. This CDR3 is 16 amino acids long. Input material: peripheral blood. The source of this sequence is a woman of 80 years or more with acute or convalescent COVID-19. The chain has TRBV12-2 and TRBJ2-1; the listed D gene, TRBD2, was not tested against the DNA. TRBV12-2 is a pseudogene segment. This chain's CDR3 is CASRPNRDWGYNEQFF. Here the CDR3 DNA reads TGTGCAAGTCGCCCCAACCGGGACTGGGGATACAATGAGCAGTTCTTC.